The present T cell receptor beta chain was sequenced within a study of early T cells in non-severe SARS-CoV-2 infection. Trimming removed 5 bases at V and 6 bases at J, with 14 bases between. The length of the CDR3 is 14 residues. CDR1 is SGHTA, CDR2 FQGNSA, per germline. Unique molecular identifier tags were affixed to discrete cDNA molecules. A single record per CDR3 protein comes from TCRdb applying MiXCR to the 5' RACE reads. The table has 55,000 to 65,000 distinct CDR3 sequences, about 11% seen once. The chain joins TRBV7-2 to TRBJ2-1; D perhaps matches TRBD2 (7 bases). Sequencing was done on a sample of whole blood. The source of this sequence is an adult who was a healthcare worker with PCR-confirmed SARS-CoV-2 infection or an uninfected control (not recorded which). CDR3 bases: TGTGCCAGCAGCCCTCAGGGGAGGGGCAATGAGCAGTTCTTC. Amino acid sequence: CASSPQGRGNEQFF.